This TCR beta chain stems from a study of post-analysis software for immune sequencing data. Study outcomes and limitations: TRBV5-6, TRBV5-1 and TRBV20-1 were among roughly 5 TRBV segments more frequent in patients than controls.

Unique molecular identifiers had been added to the TCR beta cDNA libraries. TCRdb re-called the PCR reads through MiXCR, storing one row per CDR3 protein. The sample yields 450,000 or so distinct CDR3 sequences, 40% to 55% seen once. For this clonotype: Its antigen is currently unknown.

V trimming: 4 bases; J trimming: 8 bases; junction bases outside the gene matches: 8. The CDR3 sequence is 16 residues long. Germline V gives CDR1 SGDLS, CDR2 YYNGEE. The V gene is TRBV9, the J gene TRBJ2-1, with 14 bases matching TRBD2. The receptor was derived from a girl aged 10 to 17 with multiple sclerosis. Sequenced: blood. In nucleotides, the CDR3 is TGTGCCAGCAGCCACCCCCAGGGACTAGCGGGAGATGAGCAGTTCTTC. It encodes CASSHPQGLAGDEQFF.